This T cell receptor beta chain came from a study of PD-1 blockade in classical Hodgkin lymphoma. Overall study: Nivolumab 3 mg/kg was given intravenously every 2 weeks.

The CDR3 runs 14 residues. Germline-derived CDR1 and CDR2 are SGDLS and YYNGEE. Unmatched junction bases numbered 3, after V lost 4 bases and J lost 4 bases. Sequencing used immunoSEQ multiplex PCR; TCRdb keeps in-frame clones, though not all of them. The sample lists roughly 41,000 clones, 69% occurring once. The sample holds a few counts of this clone. Its antigen is still unknown. Overall study results and limits: Baseline TCR diversity was reportedly lower in newly diagnosed patients than healthy donors. The diversity seen at baseline in complete responders resembled that of newly diagnosed patients.

As to time point: cycle 4 day 1 (C4D1), after less than seven weeks of nivolumab. Relapse was seen in all patients after autologous stem cell transplantation, and brentuximab vedotin exposure was variable. The sample in question was peripheral blood mononuclear cells (PBMCs), obtained before the fourth cycle of nivolumab. The chain joins TRBV9 to TRBJ2-7, with 12 bases identical to TRBD2. The source is a human donor with classical Hodgkin lymphoma. As DNA, the CDR3 is TGTGCCAGCAGCTTAACTAGCGGGGGGTACGAGCAGTACTTC. This codes for CASSLTSGGYEQYF. The full variable domain, in which reference TRBV9 and TRBJ2-7 provide the parts outside the CDR3, is DSGVTQTPKHLITATGQRVTLRCSPRSGDLSVYWYQQSLDQGLQFLIQYYNGEERAKGNILERFSAQQFPDLHSELNLSSLELGDSALYFCASSLTSGGYEQYFGPGTRLTVT.